Detailed here is one T cell receptor beta chain. Germline CDR1 SGDLS, CDR2 YYNGEE. CDR3 length: 16 residues. The V and J ends lost 4 bases and 6 bases, in that order; junction bases with no gene match: 9. The data belong to a study of OX40 agonist ivuxolimab in advanced cancers. TCRdb's copy holds only in-frame clones and misses some; the assay was immunoSEQ multiplex PCR. The table shows about 72,000 clones, with roughly nine tenths occurring only once. This clonotype was sampled from an adult with an advanced solid tumor such as melanoma, head and neck, liver or kidney cancer. This specimen consisted of CD4+ or CD8+ T cells sorted from blood, obtained in a trial of the OX40 agonist ivuxolimab. The chain links TRBV9 to TRBJ2-3; TRBD2 matches 12 bases. The CDR3 reads CASSLGLAGLADTQYF. The DNA of the CDR3 is TGTGCCAGCAGCCTCGGACTAGCGGGACTCGCGGATACGCAGTATTTT.